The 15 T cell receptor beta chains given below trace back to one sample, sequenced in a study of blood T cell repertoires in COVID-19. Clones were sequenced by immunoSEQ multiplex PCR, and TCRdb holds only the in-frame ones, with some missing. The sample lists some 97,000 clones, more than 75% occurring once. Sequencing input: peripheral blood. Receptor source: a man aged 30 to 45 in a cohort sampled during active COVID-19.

The CDR3 DNA sequence: TGTGCCAGCAGCTTAGGTGGTGGCAGGACTCACTCTGGGGCCAACGTCCTGACTTTC. Its protein is CASSLGGGRTHSGANVLTF. This chain uses TRBV11-2 with TRBJ2-6; D might be TRBD2 (5 bases). The V gene's germline CDR1 is SGHAT and CDR2 FQNNGV. The CDR3 is 19 residues long. Trimming stripped 1 base from V and 0 bases from J, with 16 bases between.

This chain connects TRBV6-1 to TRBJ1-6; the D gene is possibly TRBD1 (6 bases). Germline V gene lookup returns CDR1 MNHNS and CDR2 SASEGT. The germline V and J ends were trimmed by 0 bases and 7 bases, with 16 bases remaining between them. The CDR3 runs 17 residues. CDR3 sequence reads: CASSEATGGRKNSPLHF. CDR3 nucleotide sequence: TGTGCCAGCAGTGAAGCGACGGGGGGCAGGAAAAATTCACCCCTCCACTTT.

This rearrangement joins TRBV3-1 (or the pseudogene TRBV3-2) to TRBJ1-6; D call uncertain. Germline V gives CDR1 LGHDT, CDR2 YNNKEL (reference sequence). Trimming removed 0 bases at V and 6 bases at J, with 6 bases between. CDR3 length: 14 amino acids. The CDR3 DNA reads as TGTGCCAGCAGCCAAGACACAGTTAATTCACCCCTCCACTTT. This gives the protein CASSQDTVNSPLHF.

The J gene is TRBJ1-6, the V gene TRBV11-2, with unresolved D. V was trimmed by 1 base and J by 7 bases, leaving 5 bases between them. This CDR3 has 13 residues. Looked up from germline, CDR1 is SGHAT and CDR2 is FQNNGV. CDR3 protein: CASSLVRNSPLHF. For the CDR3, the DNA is TGTGCCAGCAGCTTAGTCAGAAATTCACCCCTCCACTTT.

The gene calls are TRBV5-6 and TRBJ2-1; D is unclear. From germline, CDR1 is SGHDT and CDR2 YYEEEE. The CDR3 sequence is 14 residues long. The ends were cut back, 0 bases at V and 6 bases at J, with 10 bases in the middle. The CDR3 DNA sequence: TGTGCCAGCAGCTTGGGTATCCTTATCAATGAGCAGTTCTTC. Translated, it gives CASSLGILINEQFF.

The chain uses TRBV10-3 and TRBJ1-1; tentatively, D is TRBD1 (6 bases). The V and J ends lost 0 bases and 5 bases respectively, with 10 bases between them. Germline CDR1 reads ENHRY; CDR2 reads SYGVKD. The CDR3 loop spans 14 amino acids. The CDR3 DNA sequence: TGTGCCATCAGTGAGTCGGGCAGGGGAACTGAAGCTTTCTTT. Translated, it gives CAISESGRGTEAFF.

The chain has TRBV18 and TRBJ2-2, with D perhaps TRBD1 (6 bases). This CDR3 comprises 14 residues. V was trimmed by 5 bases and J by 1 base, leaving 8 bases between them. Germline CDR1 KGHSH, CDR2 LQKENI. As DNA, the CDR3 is TGTGCCAGCTCATTGGGACAGAACACCGGGGAGCTGTTTTTT. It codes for CASSLGQNTGELFF.

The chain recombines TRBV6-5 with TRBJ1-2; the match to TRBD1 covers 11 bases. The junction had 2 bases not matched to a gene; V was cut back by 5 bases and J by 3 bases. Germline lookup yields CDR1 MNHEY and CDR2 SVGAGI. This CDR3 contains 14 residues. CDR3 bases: TGTGCCAGCAGTCGGACAGGGGGCTACTATGGCTACACCTTC. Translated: CASSRTGGYYGYTF.

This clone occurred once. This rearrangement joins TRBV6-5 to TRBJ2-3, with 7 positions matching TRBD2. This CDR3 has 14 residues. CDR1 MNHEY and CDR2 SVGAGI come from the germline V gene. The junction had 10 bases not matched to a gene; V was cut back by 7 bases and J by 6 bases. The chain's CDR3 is CASKSGLVSDTQYF. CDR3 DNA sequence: TGTGCCAGCAAATCAGGACTAGTCTCGGATACGCAGTATTTT.

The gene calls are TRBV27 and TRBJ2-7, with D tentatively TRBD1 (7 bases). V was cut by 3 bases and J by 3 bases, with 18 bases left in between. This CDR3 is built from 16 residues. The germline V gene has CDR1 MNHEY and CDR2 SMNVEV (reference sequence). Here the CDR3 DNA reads TGTGCCAGCAGTTTCGCGCGCGTGCAGGGGGGCTACGAGCAGTACTTC. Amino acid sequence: CASSFARVQGGYEQYF.

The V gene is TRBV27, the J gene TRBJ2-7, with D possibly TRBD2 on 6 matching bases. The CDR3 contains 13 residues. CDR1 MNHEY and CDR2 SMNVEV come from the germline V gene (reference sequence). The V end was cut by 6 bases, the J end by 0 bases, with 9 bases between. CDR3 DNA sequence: TGTGCCAGCAGAGACGGGAGCTCCTACGAGCAGTACTTC. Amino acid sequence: CASRDGSSYEQYF.

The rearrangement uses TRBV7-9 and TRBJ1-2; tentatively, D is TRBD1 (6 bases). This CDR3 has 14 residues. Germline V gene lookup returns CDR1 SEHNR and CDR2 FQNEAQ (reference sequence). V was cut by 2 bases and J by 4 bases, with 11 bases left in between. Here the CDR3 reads CASSLLQGVYGYTF. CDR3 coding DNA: TGTGCCAGCAGCTTATTACAGGGAGTCTATGGCTACACCTTC.

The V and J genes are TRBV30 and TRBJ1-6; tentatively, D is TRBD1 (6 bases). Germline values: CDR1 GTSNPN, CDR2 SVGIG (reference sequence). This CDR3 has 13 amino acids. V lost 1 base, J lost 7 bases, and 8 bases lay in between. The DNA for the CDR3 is TGTGCCTGGAGTGGGGACAAAAATTCACCCCTCCACTTT. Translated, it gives CAWSGDKNSPLHF. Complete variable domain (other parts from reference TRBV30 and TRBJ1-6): SQTIHQWPATLVQPVGSPLSLECTVEGTSNPNLYWYRQAAGRGLQLLFYSVGIGQISSEVPQNLSASRPQDRQFILSSKKLLLSDSGFYLCAWSGDKNSPLHFGNGTRLTVT.

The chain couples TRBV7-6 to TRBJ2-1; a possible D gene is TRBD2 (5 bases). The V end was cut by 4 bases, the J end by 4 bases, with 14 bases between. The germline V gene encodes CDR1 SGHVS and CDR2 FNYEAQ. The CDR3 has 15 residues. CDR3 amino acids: CASSSEDSPYNEQFF. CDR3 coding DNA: TGTGCCAGCAGCTCCGAGGACTCGCCGTACAATGAGCAGTTCTTC.

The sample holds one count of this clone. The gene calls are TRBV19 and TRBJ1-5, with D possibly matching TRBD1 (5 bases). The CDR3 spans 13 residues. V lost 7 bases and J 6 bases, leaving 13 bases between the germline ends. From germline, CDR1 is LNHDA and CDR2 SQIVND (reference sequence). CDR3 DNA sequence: TGTGCCAGTACGGCAGGGATCGGTCAGCCCCAGCATTTT. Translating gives CASTAGIGQPQHF. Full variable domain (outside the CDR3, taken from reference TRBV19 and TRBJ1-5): DGGITQSPKYLFRKEGQNVTLSCEQNLNHDAMYWYRQDPGQGLRLIYYSQIVNDFQKGDIAEGYSVSREKKESFPLTVTSAQKNPTAFYLCASTAGIGQPQHFGDGTRLSIL.